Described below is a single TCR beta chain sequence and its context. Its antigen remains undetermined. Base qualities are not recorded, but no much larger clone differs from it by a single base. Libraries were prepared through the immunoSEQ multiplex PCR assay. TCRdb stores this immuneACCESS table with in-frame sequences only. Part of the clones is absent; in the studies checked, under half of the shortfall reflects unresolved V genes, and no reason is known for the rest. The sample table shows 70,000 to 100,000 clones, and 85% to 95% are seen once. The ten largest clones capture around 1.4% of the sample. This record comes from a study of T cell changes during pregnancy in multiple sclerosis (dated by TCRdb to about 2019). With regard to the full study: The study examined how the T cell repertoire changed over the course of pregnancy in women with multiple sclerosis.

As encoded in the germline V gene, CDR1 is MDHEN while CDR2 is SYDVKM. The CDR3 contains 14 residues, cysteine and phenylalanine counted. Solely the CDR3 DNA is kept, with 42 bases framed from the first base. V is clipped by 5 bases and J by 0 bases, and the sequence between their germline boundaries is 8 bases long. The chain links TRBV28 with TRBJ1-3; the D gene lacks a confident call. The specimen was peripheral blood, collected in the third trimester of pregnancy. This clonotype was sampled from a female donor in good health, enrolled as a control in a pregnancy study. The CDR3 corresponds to CASSGWASGNTIYF. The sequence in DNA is TGTGCCAGCAGTGGTTGGGCCTCTGGAAACACCATATATTTT.